The 23 T cell receptor beta chains listed next were all sequenced from one sample in a study of CD8+ T cells in alopecia areata. cDNA serving as the sequencing template came from extracted, reverse transcribed RNA. Produced via immunoSEQ multiplex PCR; TCRdb's table is partial and in-frame only. The sample shows about 120,000 clones, none of them appearing just once. Sequencing input: lesional skin. These receptors were taken from a C3H/HeJ mouse with alopecia areata. The strain bears MHC haplotype H2-k.

The table lists this clone with a few counts. Mouse gene names and germline throughout. Read data end 4 residues before the CDR3 end; the end is taken from the germline J gene. The chain carries TRBV13-1 and TRBJ1-2; 9 bases line up with TRBD1. This CDR3 contains 15 residues. Trimming at V came to 3 bases and at J to 2 bases, leaving 5 bases not matched to a gene. CDR1 is NSHNY and CDR2 is SYGAGN in the germline V gene. The DNA read from the CDR3 is TGTGCCAGCAGTGGGGGGACAGGGAGGAACTCC. Translation gives CASSGGTGRNS. The entire CDR3 protein is CASSGGTGRNSDYTF.

This clone was picked up many times. All gene names here are mouse names. Read coverage stops 4 residues before the CDR3 terminus; the germline J gene supplies the remainder. J is TRBJ2-1 and V is TRBV13-3, with D possibly being TRBD1 (6 bases). V was pared by 6 bases and J by 2 bases, with 6 bases between. The germline V gene encodes CDR1 NNHDY and CDR2 SYVADS. The CDR3 has 12 amino acids. Incomplete CDR3 DNA: TGTGCCAGCAACAGGGACTATGCT. This translates into CASNRDYA. The entire CDR3 protein is CASNRDYAEQFF.

This clone was seen a few times. Germline and genes here are mouse. Coverage ceases 4 residues before the CDR3 finishes, and the germline J gene fills in the end. The chain employs TRBV13-3 and TRBJ2-4; possibly TRBD1 for D (6 bases). The V end lost 4 bases, the J end lost 2 bases, and 11 bases lay between the germline ends. The germline gives CDR1 NNHDY, CDR2 SYVADS. This CDR3 contains 14 residues. CDR3 DNA (partial): TGTGCCAGCAGTCTCGGGACAATTCAAAAC. The encoded protein is CASSLGTIQN. The whole CDR3 reads CASSLGTIQNTLYF.

This clone was found a few times. Here the gene names and germline are mouse. The read ends 4 residues shy of where the CDR3 ends; the end is completed using the germline J gene. V usage is TRBV13-3 and J usage is TRBJ1-4; 9 bases align to TRBD1. CDR1 is NNHDY, CDR2 SYVADS, per germline. V lost 5 bases, J lost 6 bases, and 5 bases stayed unmatched. The CDR3 runs to 14 residues. The chain's CDR3 is CASSPGQGYERLFF. CDR3 DNA, as far as it was read: TGTGCCAGCAGCCCGGGACAGGGATACGAA.

This clone was seen more than once but under ten times. Gene and germline names: mouse. The read stops 4 residues short of the end of the CDR3; the missing end is completed from the germline J gene. The V and J genes are TRBV13-3 and TRBJ2-2; 7 bases are a match to TRBD1. Looked up from germline, CDR1 is NNHDY and CDR2 is SYVADS. This CDR3 spans 16 amino acids. Incomplete CDR3 DNA: TGTGCCAGCAGTGATCCGGGACAGATGGACGGCGGG. It specifies CASSDPGQMDGG. The full CDR3 sequence reads CASSDPGQMDGGQLYF.

Regarding this clone: All gene names here are mouse names. The CDR3 is cut off 4 residues early in the read; its end comes from the germline J gene. This chain uses TRBV13-1 with TRBJ1-1; D gene unclear. This CDR3 is 15 amino acids long. Germline CDR1 is NSHNY and CDR2 is SYGAGN. Trimming cost V 2 bases and J 1 base, with 12 bases left between them. The CDR3 is CASSDWERVNTEVFF. CDR3 bases read: TGTGCCAGCAGTGACTGGGAGAGGGTAAACACA.

A remark on this clone: The junction does not match germline at one end; this may be a read error. Gene names are the mouse ones. The read ends 4 residues shy of where the CDR3 ends; the end is completed using the germline J gene. V is TRBV19 and J is TRBJ2-1, with TRBD2 identical over 10 bases. CDR1 and CDR2 from the germline V gene are FNHDT and SITEND (reference sequence). The CDR3 length is 16 residues. The sequenced part of the CDR3 DNA is TGTGCCAGTAGTATAGACCCTGGGGGGGCGTATGCT. It yields the protein CASSIDPGGAYA. The entire CDR3 sequence reads CASSIDPGGAYAEQFF. Full variable domain (rest looked up from reference TRBV19 and TRBJ2-1): GGIITQTPKFLIGQEGQKLTLKCQQNFNHDTMYWYRQDSGKGLRLIYYSITENDLQKGDLSEGYDASREKKSSFSLTVTSAQKNEMAVFLCASSIDPGGAYAEQFFGPGTRLTVL.

Turning to this clone: Gene and germline names: mouse. The read comes to an end 4 residues before the CDR3 does, leaving the germline J gene to fill in the end. V usage is TRBV1 and J usage is TRBJ2-1, with 11 bases matching TRBD2. V was clipped by 1 base and J by 0 bases; unmatched bases: 2. This CDR3 spans 17 amino acids. From germline, CDR1 is NSQYPW and CDR2 LRSPGD (reference sequence). The CDR3 sequence is CTCSAATGGANYAEQFF. The DNA read from the CDR3 is TGCACCTGCAGTGCAGCCACTGGGGGGGCTAACTATGCT.

This clone was counted a few times. Any gene name here is a mouse gene name. CDR3 region: CASSRDPTYNYAEQFF. The covered CDR3 bases are TGTGCTAGCAGTAGAGATCCAACATATAACTATGCT. The chain combines TRBV17 with TRBJ2-1; no reliable D call. The read terminates 4 residues before the CDR3 end, so the remaining end is supplied by the germline J gene. Per germline, CDR1 MNHDT and CDR2 YYDKIL. The CDR3 has 16 residues. The V end lost 0 bases, the J end lost 0 bases, and 9 bases lay between the germline ends.

This clone has more than one count but fewer than ten. Genes here carry mouse names. Read sequence stops 4 residues before the CDR3 end, and the germline J gene provides the missing end. J is TRBJ1-1 and V is TRBV1; no clear D gene. The CDR3 runs to 14 residues. CDR1 and CDR2 from the germline V gene are NSQYPW and LRSPGD (reference sequence). V lost 0 bases, J lost 1 base, and 6 bases lay in between. CDR3 residues: CTCSAEWVNTEVFF. Incomplete CDR3 DNA: TGCACCTGCAGTGCAGAGTGGGTGAACACA.

This clone was picked up many times. TCRdb's protein and the DNA translation differ at residue 11; the protein here comes from the DNA. All gene names here are mouse names. The CDR3 is cut off 3 residues early in the read; its end comes from the germline J gene. This chain links TRBV13-3 with TRBJ1-6; a weak D match, TRBD1 (5 bases). TRBJ1-6 is an ORF for which the function is uncertain. Between the trimmed V and J ends, which lost 5 bases and 5 bases, there was a span of 11 bases. This CDR3 is 14 amino acids long. Germline V gene data show CDR1 as NNHDY and CDR2 as SYVADS. The CDR3 sequence is CASRSDSNNSPLYF. Partial CDR3 DNA: TGTGCCAGCAGGTCAGACAGTAATAATTCGCCC.

This clone was seen a handful of times. The genes are named according to mouse. The sequenced fragment ends 4 residues before the CDR3 boundary, so the rest is inferred from the germline J gene. The chain joins TRBV17 to TRBJ1-1, with D tentatively TRBD1 (5 bases). V lost 0 bases, J lost 1 base, and 6 bases lay in between. The CDR3 runs 14 residues. Per the germline V gene, CDR1 is MNHDT and CDR2 is YYDKIL. The CDR3 here is CASSRDGGNTEVFF. CDR3 DNA (partial): TGTGCTAGCAGTAGAGATGGGGGGAACACA.

In the case of this clone: Gene names and germline refer to mouse. The read stops 4 residues short of the end of the CDR3; the missing end is completed from the germline J gene. This chain joins TRBV13-2 and TRBJ2-4; 7 nucleotides agree with TRBD1. The CDR3 contains 14 residues. Germline V CDR1 and CDR2: NNHNN, SYGAGS (reference sequence). V lost 4 bases to trimming and J lost 1 base; unmatched junction nucleotides: 3. This CDR3 reads CASGLQGGQNTLYF. CDR3 bases read: TGTGCCAGCGGTCTCCAGGGGGGTCAAAAC.

Only a few counts were recorded for this clone. Any gene name here is a mouse gene name. The read terminates 4 residues before the CDR3 end, so the remaining end is supplied by the germline J gene. This chain uses TRBV17 with TRBJ2-1, with TRBD1 as a possible D gene (6 bases). This CDR3 has 15 residues. Germline V gives CDR1 MNHDT, CDR2 YYDKIL. Trimming removed 5 bases from V and 0 bases from J, with 11 bases in between. The CDR3 bases that were read are TGTGCTAGCAGTTTTAGGACAGATAACTATGCT. Translation: CASSFRTDNYA. The complete CDR3 sequence is CASSFRTDNYAEQFF.

There are a few counts of this clone. Gene names are the mouse ones. Sequencing ends 4 residues short of the CDR3 end; the germline J gene provides the rest. The chain is built from TRBV1 and TRBJ2-7, with 8 nucleotides matching TRBD2. There are 15 residues in the CDR3. Germline V gene sequence: CDR1 NSQYPW, CDR2 LRSPGD (reference sequence). Trimming at V came to 3 bases and at J to 0 bases, leaving 4 bases not matched to a gene. Partial CDR3 DNA: TGCACCTGCAGTGCCAACTGGGGGAACTCCTAT. Translated, it gives CTCSANWGNSY. The full CDR3 protein is CTCSANWGNSYEQYF. Full variable domain (outside the CDR3, taken from reference TRBV1 and TRBJ2-7): VTLLEQNPRWRLVPRGQAVNLRCILKNSQYPWMSWYQQDLQKQLQWLFTLRSPGDKEVKSLPGADYLATRVTDTELRLQVANMSQGRTLYCTCSANWGNSYEQYFGPGTRLTVL.

This clone was counted only a few times. Gene labels here are mouse ones. The read falls 4 residues short of the CDR3 end, and the missing part is taken from the germline J gene. This chain joins TRBV13-3 and TRBJ2-3; 12 bases are shared with TRBD2. V gave up 0 bases and J gave up 0 bases; unmatched junction bases: 2. Per the germline V gene, CDR1 is NNHDY and CDR2 is SYVADS. The CDR3 has 17 residues. The part of the CDR3 DNA that was read is TGTGCCAGCAGTGATGGACTGGGGGGGCTTAGTGCAGAA. Protein product: CASSDGLGGLSAE. The entire CDR3 protein is CASSDGLGGLSAETLYF.

This clone was seen a handful of times. The gene names here belong to mouse. CDR3: CASSIFPGGSAETLYF. CDR3 DNA, as far as it was read: TGTGCCAGCAGTATATTTCCTGGGGGGAGTGCAGAA. The genes are TRBV19 and TRBJ2-3; 8 nucleotides align to TRBD2. Read sequence stops 4 residues before the CDR3 end, and the germline J gene provides the missing end. J gave up 0 bases and V 1 base, and 4 bases lay outside the gene matches. The CDR3 has 16 amino acids. CDR1 FNHDT and CDR2 SITEND come from the germline V gene (reference sequence).

There are a few counts of this clone. The gene names here belong to mouse. The read terminates 4 residues before the CDR3 end, so the remaining end is supplied by the germline J gene. Distinct nucleotide sequences in the sample also encode this CDR3. The J gene is TRBJ2-7, the V gene TRBV1, with a tentative D call TRBD1 (6 bases). V was trimmed by 0 bases and J by 0 bases, leaving 9 bases between them. CDR3 size: 15 residues. Per the germline V gene, CDR1 is NSQYPW and CDR2 is LRSPGD (reference sequence). CDR3 sequence reads: CTCSADGTSSYEQYF. The covered CDR3 bases are TGCACCTGCAGTGCAGACGGGACAAGCTCCTAT.

This clone has a handful of counts. The germline and genes are mouse ones. The CDR3 is cut off 4 residues early in the read; its end comes from the germline J gene. The V call is TRBV3, the J call TRBJ2-1, with 8 bases fitting TRBD2. Germline CDR1 SNHLY, CDR2 FYNGKV (reference sequence). The CDR3 spans 13 residues. This CDR3 is CASSPDWVAEQFF. The CDR3 DNA, read in part, is TGTGCCAGCAGCCCGGACTGGGTGGCT.

Only a few counts were recorded for this clone. The listed genes are named as in mouse. The CDR3 extends 4 residues past the end of the read, so its final part is completed from the germline J gene. The rearrangement uses TRBV16 and TRBJ2-5; the D is unclear. Germline V gene lookup returns CDR1 SGHSA and CDR2 FRNQAP. V lost 3 bases and J 2 bases, leaving 3 bases between the germline ends. CDR3 length equals 12 residues. The CDR3 DNA, read in part, is TGTGCAAGCAGCTTCCTCCAAGAC. Translated, it gives CASSFLQD. The whole CDR3 is CASSFLQDTQYF.

This clone was found a few times. Mouse names are used for the genes. With the read ending 4 residues before the CDR3 end, the germline J gene is used to fill in that end. This chain joins TRBV17 and TRBJ1-4, with TRBD1 identical over 10 bases. Per the germline V gene, CDR1 is MNHDT and CDR2 is YYDKIL. V lost 0 bases, J lost 5 bases, and 3 bases stayed unmatched. This CDR3 spans 16 amino acids. The CDR3 sequence: CASSRDAGQGNERLFF. Partial CDR3 DNA: TGTGCTAGCAGTAGAGATGCGGGACAGGGGAACGAA.

In this sample, this clone turned up a few times. Gene and germline names: mouse. The read terminates 4 residues ahead of where the CDR3 ends, so the germline J gene completes it. The chain employs TRBV13-3 and TRBJ1-1; TRBD1 matches 8 bases. The CDR3 length is 14 residues. The junction had 7 bases not matched to a gene; V was cut back by 5 bases and J by 4 bases. Looked up from germline, CDR1 is NNHDY and CDR2 is SYVADS. CDR3 DNA (partial): TGTGCCAGCAGCCCGACAGGGGAGCCCACA. Amino acids: CASSPTGEPT. The full CDR3 is CASSPTGEPTEVFF.

This clone was found a few times. All gene names here are mouse names. The read finishes 4 residues shy of the CDR3 end, and the germline J gene is used to complete it. The chain employs TRBV13-2 and TRBJ2-1; D remains unclear. The CDR3 length is 11 residues. The germline gives CDR1 NNHNN, CDR2 SYGAGS (reference sequence). CDR3 DNA (partial): TGTGCCAGCGGTGCCCTGGCT. Translated, it gives CASGALA. The full CDR3 protein reads CASGALAEQFF.